Shown below are 24 T cell receptor beta chains from a single sample sequenced in a study of blood T cell repertoires in COVID-19. The data were produced by immunoSEQ multiplex PCR, yet TCRdb's version contains in-frame clones alone and is incomplete. The repertoire has under 55,000 clones, roughly 87% of them found once; the top ten carry roughly 13%. The specimen was peripheral blood. These TCRs come from a human donor in a cohort sampled during active COVID-19.

CDR3 nucleotide sequence: TGCGCCAGCAGCTTACAGGGAGGGACTGGTACTGGAAACACCATATATTTT. Its translation is CASSLQGGTGTGNTIYF. The genes are TRBV5-1 and TRBJ1-3; tentative D call: TRBD1 (6 bases). CDR3 length equals 17 residues. The V gene's germline CDR1 is SGHRS and CDR2 YFSETQ. Trimming stripped 2 bases from V and 2 bases from J, with 17 bases between.

This rearrangement joins TRBV5-6 to TRBJ1-2; tentative D call: TRBD1 (6 bases). The germline V gene has CDR1 SGHDT and CDR2 YYEEEE. The CDR3 spans 14 residues. Trimming shortened V by 2 bases and J by 4 bases, and 12 bases separated the two germline ends. CDR3 DNA: TGTGCCAGCAGCTTCGTCAGGGGAGCCTATGGCTACACCTTC. Its protein is CASSFVRGAYGYTF.

V and J are TRBV15 and TRBJ1-3, with 9 nucleotides matching TRBD1. With 1 base clipped from V and 3 bases from J, the junction kept 7 bases outside the gene matches. CDR3 size: 17 residues. In germline, CDR1 is LNHNV, CDR2 YYDKDF (reference sequence). Written as DNA, the CDR3 is TGTGCCACCAGCAGAGGGATACAGGGGGCTTATGGAAACACCATATATTTT. Translated: CATSRGIQGAYGNTIYF.

This chain uses TRBV5-1 with TRBJ2-2; D unclear. The V and J ends lost 0 bases and 4 bases respectively, with 7 bases between them. Looked up from germline, CDR1 is SGHRS and CDR2 is YFSETQ. The CDR3 sequence is 14 residues long. CDR3 region: CASSLATVTGELFF. CDR3 nucleotides: TGCGCCAGCAGCTTGGCTACAGTCACCGGGGAGCTGTTTTTT.

In DNA form, the CDR3 reads TGTGCCAGCAGCGTAAGCCAGGAAGAGACCCAGTACTTC. This encodes CASSVSQEETQYF. The genes are TRBV9 and TRBJ2-5; D is unresolved. Germline CDR1 and CDR2: SGDLS and YYNGEE. Trimming removed 1 base from V and 3 bases from J, with 7 bases in between. This CDR3 has 13 amino acids.

The rearrangement links TRBV7-9 to TRBJ2-5; 7 bases map to TRBD2. V shed 8 bases, J shed 2 bases, and the junction held 11 bases outside the gene matches. This CDR3 region has 15 residues. The germline V gene encodes CDR1 SEHNR and CDR2 FQNEAQ (reference sequence). The CDR3, as DNA: TGTGCCAGCCGACCTTGGGAGGGAGGGCAAGAGACCCAGTACTTC. It codes for CASRPWEGGQETQYF.

This clone was observed a few times. This rearrangement joins TRBV23-1 to TRBJ2-1, with D possibly being TRBD2 (7 bases). TRBV23-1 carries the ORF label, with uncertain function. V shed 2 bases and J shed 14 bases, with 49 bases lying between them. There are 24 residues in the CDR3. The CDR3 DNA follows: TGCGCCAGCAGTCAACCTGAGGGAAGCACCCCCAAAACAAAAAGGGGGAGGGCCTACCCGCGGGAGTTCTTC. It encodes CASSQPEGSTPKTKRGRAYPREFF.

The chain combines TRBV6-6 with TRBJ2-2, with 7 nucleotides matching TRBD2. This CDR3 spans 15 amino acids. The V gene end was trimmed by 7 bases and the J gene end by 4 bases; junction bases not matched to a gene: 9. Germline V gene sequence: CDR1 MNHNY, CDR2 SVGAGI (reference sequence). CDR3 residues: CASKDLAGATGELFF. DNA of the CDR3: TGTGCCAGCAAAGACCTGGCGGGAGCCACCGGGGAGCTGTTTTTT.

The V gene is TRBV5-1, the J gene TRBJ1-1; TRBD1 agrees at 10 bases. Germline V gene sequence: CDR1 SGHRS, CDR2 YFSETQ. With 5 bases clipped from V and 1 base from J, the junction kept 5 bases outside the gene matches. There are 15 residues in the CDR3. CDR3 sequence: CASRTGGDENTEAFF. The CDR3 nucleotides read TGCGCCAGCAGGACAGGGGGCGATGAGAACACTGAAGCTTTCTTT.

V gene TRBV3-1 (or the pseudogene TRBV3-2) combines with J gene TRBJ2-7; 7 nucleotides agree with TRBD2. Per germline, CDR1 LGHDT and CDR2 YNNKEL (reference sequence). CDR3 length equals 15 residues. The J segment lost 2 bases and the V segment lost 3 bases, leaving 7 bases of the junction unmatched. The CDR3: CASSQGSGPPYEQYF. As DNA, the CDR3 is TGTGCCAGCAGCCAGGGTAGCGGGCCTCCCTACGAGCAGTACTTC.

This chain uses TRBV7-2 with TRBJ2-7; 7 bases match TRBD1. Germline V lookup: CDR1 SGHTA, CDR2 FQGNSA. V dropped 1 base and J dropped 7; count of bases not matched to a gene: 7. The CDR3 runs 14 residues. The CDR3 region is CASSLVPGGREQYF. As DNA, the CDR3 is TGTGCCAGCAGCTTAGTTCCAGGGGGTCGGGAGCAGTACTTC.

CDR3 sequence: CASSGAVLHNEQFF. CDR3 sequence (DNA): TGTGCCAGCAGTGGGGCAGTCCTCCACAATGAGCAGTTCTTC. The rearrangement uses TRBV25-1 and TRBJ2-1; D gene uncertain. The CDR3 is 14 residues long. The ends were cut back, 4 bases at V and 5 bases at J, with 12 bases in the middle. CDR1 is MGHDK, CDR2 SYGVNS, per germline.

The chain has TRBV11-2 and TRBJ1-1; 7 bases fit TRBD1. The length of the CDR3 is 15 residues. V trimming: 0 bases; J trimming: 5 bases; junction bases outside the gene matches: 6. Per germline, CDR1 SGHAT and CDR2 FQNNGV. The CDR3 coding sequence is TGTGCCAGCAGCTTAGAGAGACAGGGTAGGACTGAAGCTTTCTTT. Its protein is CASSLERQGRTEAFF.

V usage is TRBV7-9 and J usage is TRBJ1-6, with 7 bases fitting TRBD1. CDR1 is SEHNR, CDR2 FQNEAQ, per germline (reference sequence). J was trimmed by 0 bases and V by 1 base; bases with no gene match: 6. The CDR3 runs 18 residues. The CDR3 nucleotides read TGTGCCAGCAGCTTAGGGGGGACAGAACTCTCCTATAATTCACCCCTCCACTTT. Its protein is CASSLGGTELSYNSPLHF.

This clone has at least ten counts. The V gene is TRBV5-1, the J gene TRBJ2-7, with a weak D call TRBD1 (6 bases). V was clipped by 2 bases and J by 0 bases, with 9 bases between them. Germline CDR1 is SGHRS and CDR2 is YFSETQ. The CDR3 contains 14 residues. The CDR3 protein is CASSLEGDSYEQYF. CDR3 nucleotides: TGCGCCAGCAGCTTAGAGGGGGACTCCTACGAGCAGTACTTC.

This chain joins TRBV19 and TRBJ1-3, with D perhaps TRBD1 (6 bases). Trimming left V 2 bases short and J 0 bases short, with 14 bases between. The length of the CDR3 is 17 residues. Germline values: CDR1 LNHDA, CDR2 SQIVND (reference sequence). As DNA, the CDR3 is TGTGCCAGTAGTATAATCGTGGACAGTAGCTCTGGAAACACCATATATTTT. Residues: CASSIIVDSSSGNTIYF.

The rearrangement uses TRBV28 and TRBJ2-5; 7 bases fit TRBD1. Trimming removed 5 bases from V and 2 bases from J; junction bases left unmatched: 5. The germline V gene has CDR1 MDHEN and CDR2 SYDVKM. The CDR3 sequence is 14 residues long. The CDR3 DNA follows: TGTGCCAGCAGTCTCTGGACAGGACAAGAGACCCAGTACTTC. It is translated as CASSLWTGQETQYF.

This chain uses TRBV3-1 (or the pseudogene TRBV3-2) with TRBJ2-7; 7 bases fit TRBD2. Germline trimming cut 0 bases from V and 1 base from J; bases unmatched to any gene: 3. This CDR3 is built from 15 residues. Germline V gene sequence: CDR1 LGHDT, CDR2 YNNKEL (reference sequence). The CDR3 loop reads CASSQDLAASYEQYF. Written as DNA, the CDR3 is TGTGCCAGCAGCCAAGATCTAGCGGCATCCTACGAGCAGTACTTC.

This chain connects TRBV18 to TRBJ2-6, with TRBD2 matching over 7 bases. V lost 3 bases, J lost 0 bases, and 11 bases stayed unmatched. The CDR3 is 19 amino acids. CDR1 KGHSH and CDR2 LQKENI come from the germline V gene. CDR3 nucleotides: TGTGCCAGCTCACCCCTTTTAGCGGGTGCTCCCTCTGGGGCCAACGTCCTGACTTTC. Translating gives CASSPLLAGAPSGANVLTF. Together with reference TRBV18 and TRBJ2-6, the CDR3 gives the full variable domain: NAGVMQNPRHLVRRRGQEARLRCSPMKGHSHVYWYRQLPEEGLKFMVYLQKENIIDESGMPKERFSAEFPKEGPSILRIQQVVRGDSAAYFCASSPLLAGAPSGANVLTFGAGSRLTVL.

The rearrangement joins TRBV19 to TRBJ1-2, with 9 bases aligning to TRBD1. The trim removed 8 bases at V and 4 bases at J, leaving 5 bases unmatched. Germline CDR1 and CDR2: LNHDA and SQIVND (reference sequence). The CDR3 sequence is 13 residues long. Here the CDR3 DNA reads TGTGCCAGTGGGGACAGGGACGCCTATGGCTACACCTTC. Protein sequence: CASGDRDAYGYTF.

In this sample, this clone turned up once. This rearrangement joins TRBV18 to TRBJ2-2, with D possibly being TRBD1 (6 bases). V dropped 6 bases and J dropped 5 bases, with 10 bases sitting between them. The CDR3 covers 13 residues. Germline V CDR1 and CDR2: KGHSH, LQKENI. The CDR3 DNA reads as TGTGCCAGCTCTGCACAGGGAACCGGGGAGCTGTTTTTT. Protein: CASSAQGTGELFF.

This chain joins TRBV12-3 or TRBV12-4 and TRBJ2-7, with D possibly TRBD1 on 5 matching bases. CDR3 length: 12 residues. Between the trimmed V and J ends, which lost 3 bases and 9 bases, there was a span of 12 bases. Here the CDR3 DNA reads TGTGCCAGCAGTTTGGGCAGCAGGGTGCAGTACTTC. Residues: CASSLGSRVQYF.

This chain connects TRBV6-5 to TRBJ2-1; 7 nucleotides align to TRBD2. This CDR3 spans 15 amino acids. The germline V gene has CDR1 MNHEY and CDR2 SVGAGI. J lost 9 bases, V lost 7 bases, and 15 bases had no gene match. For the CDR3, the DNA is TGTGCCAGCAAAGTCCAGGGCGCGGGAGAGGGTGAGCAGTTCTTC. This gives the protein CASKVQGAGEGEQFF.

The chain combines TRBV6-5 with TRBJ1-3; D unclear. Germline assignment: CDR1 MNHEY and CDR2 SVGAGI. The CDR3 totals 14 residues. Trimming removed 6 bases at V and 1 base at J, with 10 bases between. The DNA of the CDR3 is TGTGCCAGCAGAGGCGGAGGTTCTGGAAACACCATATATTTT. Translated: CASRGGGSGNTIYF.